This TCR beta chain was sequenced in a study of T cells in Graves' hyperthyroidism and ophthalmopathy. This clonotype was detected a few times. Amplified regions were TCR beta CDR3 sequences from RNA transcripts. First-round RT-PCR with HTBI primers amplified the TCR CDR3 region. Each CDR3 protein gets one entry after TCRdb re-called the multiplex PCR reads with MiXCR. Of hundreds of thousands of distinct CDR3 sequences listed, 46% are singletons. The CDR3 is 15 amino acids. Unmatched junction bases numbered 3, after V lost 4 bases and J lost 0 bases. Germline CDR1 and CDR2: PRHDT and FYEKMQ (reference sequence).

The sample was peripheral blood or thyroid tissue (not recorded which). J is TRBJ1-3 and V is TRBV13, with TRBD1 matching 7 bases. The receptor comes from a woman aged 18-35 years with Graves' hyperthyroidism. DNA for the CDR3: TGTGCCAGCAGCTCAGGGACAGTCTCTGGAAACACCATATATTTT. This gives the protein CASSSGTVSGNTIYF.